This T cell receptor beta chain was sequenced in a study of CD8+CD57+ T cells in acquired aplastic anemia. Patients chosen for sequencing had shown CD8+CD57+ cell expansion by flow cytometry. All patients were therapy-naive when blood was sampled. The study profiled TCR beta VDJ and CDR3 using genomic DNA as template. TCRdb recomputed calls from the reads with MiXCR, one row per CDR3 protein. The repertoire includes about 180,000 distinct CDR3 sequences, around 63% of them detected once, and about two fifths sits in the top ten. In its sample, this clonotype was seen many times. The V segment lost 5 bases and the J segment 7 bases; nucleotides outside the gene matches: 5. CDR1 and CDR2 from the germline V gene are SEHNR and FQNEAQ (reference sequence). This CDR3 has 15 amino acids.

The receptor comes from a human donor with aplastic anemia. The chain couples TRBV7-9 to TRBJ1-4; 12 bases map to TRBD1. The source material was sorted CD4+, CD8+, or CD8+CD57+ T cells (not recorded which) from PBMCs. DNA of the CDR3: TGTGCCAGCAGCCTAAGGGACAGGGGGCGTGAAAAACTGTTTTTT. Amino acids: CASSLRDRGREKLFF.